These T cell receptor beta chains were read from a single sample in a study of cytomegalovirus exposure and HLA in healthy donors. Libraries were prepared by immunoSEQ multiplex PCR; TCRdb keeps only in-frame clonotypes and omits some of them. The data show around 140,000 clones, just under 80% seen once. Material for sequencing was PBMCs. These receptors all come from a young woman in good health and CMV-seronegative. Each CDR3 is given with its conserved first and last residue. A D gene is named only where the DNA matches it firmly. Expanded clones get a size class; other rows say once, few or many, or leave the size out.

V	J	size	D	CDR3	DNA
TRBV2	TRBJ2-7	-	-	CASSSSSYEQYF	TGTGCCAGCAGTTCGAGCTCCTACGAGCAGTACTTC
TRBV4-1	TRBJ2-1	once	-	CASSNVGSAYNEQFF	TGCGCCAGCAGCAACGTTGGTAGCGCGTACAATGAGCAGTTCTTC
TRBV30	TRBJ1-5	-	-	CAWSVGGAGNQPQHF	TGTGCCTGGAGTGTGGGAGGGGCCGGCAATCAGCCCCAGCATTTT
TRBV6-5	TRBJ1-1	-	TRBD1	CASSQPQTGNSEAFF	TGTGCCAGCAGTCAACCCCAGACAGGGAACAGTGAAGCTTTCTTT
TRBV30	TRBJ2-7	-	-	CAYGATWDEQYF	TGTGCCTACGGAGCCACCTGGGACGAGCAGTACTTC
TRBV27	TRBJ2-5	-	TRBD2	CASSLMGGGGETQYF	TGTGCCAGCAGTTTAATGGGCGGGGGAGGGGAGACCCAGTACTTC
TRBV29-1	TRBJ2-2	-	-	CSVRGGEYTGELFF	TGCAGCGTCAGAGGGGGGGAATACACCGGGGAGCTGTTTTTT
TRBV5-6	TRBJ2-6	-	-	CASSFRGTAGANVLTF	TGTGCCAGCAGCTTTCGCGGGACAGCTGGGGCCAACGTCCTGACTTTC
TRBV7-2	TRBJ1-2	-	-	CASSAAATDYGYTF	TGTGCCAGCAGCGCCGCCGCGACAGACTATGGCTACACCTTC
TRBV5-6	TRBJ2-2	-	-	CASSLYDGMGTGELFF	TGTGCCAGCAGCTTGTATGACGGGATGGGGACCGGGGAGCTGTTTTTT